This T cell receptor beta chain was sequenced during a study of blood T cell repertoires in COVID-19. Looking at the study overall: The study drew acute and convalescent COVID-19 samples from the United States, Italy and Spain.

Only in-frame clones appear in the TCRdb table, and some are missing; sequencing was by immunoSEQ multiplex PCR. The profile shows around 440,000 clones, around 88% of them singletons. Germline V gives CDR1 MNHEY, CDR2 SMNVEV (reference sequence). This CDR3 spans 14 amino acids. Losses at the gene ends were 6 bases for V and 3 bases for J; bases not matched to a gene: 7. The sequence came from a woman aged 50 to 65 with COVID-19, enrolled during active disease. This chain uses TRBV27 with TRBJ1-2; TRBD1 matches 7 bases. Material for sequencing was peripheral blood. The CDR3 DNA follows: TGTGCCAGCAGAAGAACAGGGGCGTACTATGGCTACACCTTC. This gives the protein CASRRTGAYYGYTF.